The 15 T cell receptor beta chains listed next were all sequenced from one sample in a study of breast tumors, draining lymph nodes, adjacent tissues. One entry per CDR3 protein results from TCRdb running MiXCR on the multiplex PCR reads. The sample lists some 15,000 distinct CDR3 sequences; 52% were seen once. The specimen sequenced was tumor-adjacent breast tissue. These receptors came from a female donor with breast cancer. Some clones in this sample may be carry-over from other donors' samples.

This clonotype counts as medium-sized (0.01 to 0.1%). The chain is built from TRBV13 and TRBJ1-2; TRBD1 aligns across 9 bases. This CDR3 spans 14 amino acids. V gave up 5 bases and J gave up 4 bases; unmatched junction bases: 5. CDR1 is PRHDT, CDR2 FYEKMQ, per germline (reference sequence). This CDR3 is CASSIGQGTYGYTF. The CDR3 DNA is TGTGCCAGCAGCATCGGACAGGGGACCTATGGCTACACCTTC.

The chain is built from TRBV20-1 and TRBJ2-7; 10 bases agree with TRBD2. The CDR3 runs 15 residues. From germline, CDR1 is DFQATT and CDR2 SNEGSKA (reference sequence). V shed 1 base, J shed 0 bases, and the junction held 3 bases outside the gene matches. CDR3 sequence (DNA): TGCAGTGCTAGAGCCGGGACTAGCGACTCCTACGAGCAGTACTTC. Protein sequence: CSARAGTSDSYEQYF.

The chain carries TRBV7-2 and TRBJ2-7; 7 bases are shared with TRBD2. Unmatched junction bases numbered 16, after V lost 5 bases and J lost 6 bases. The CDR3 is made up of 16 amino acids. Looked up from germline, CDR1 is SGHTA and CDR2 is FQGNSA. The CDR3 reads CASSLAASGIVFEQYF. CDR3 coding DNA: TGTGCCAGCAGCCTTGCAGCCAGCGGGATAGTCTTCGAGCAGTACTTC. Full variable domain (outside the CDR3, taken from reference TRBV7-2 and TRBJ2-7): GAGVSQSPSNKVTEKGKDVELRCDPISGHTALYWYRQSLGQGLEFLIYFQGNSAPDKSGLPSDRFSAERTGGSVSTLTIQRTQQEDSAVYLCASSLAASGIVFEQYFGPGTRLTVT.

A note on this clonotype: A much bigger clone sits one base away, suggesting this may be a read error. The J gene is TRBJ1-3, the V gene TRBV2; perhaps TRBD1 as D (5 bases). This CDR3 comprises 14 residues. Germline loops: CDR1 SNHLY, CDR2 FYNNEI. The germline V and J ends were trimmed by 9 bases and 0 bases, with 12 bases remaining between them. The CDR3 is CARNGGDSGNTIYF. CDR3 DNA sequence: TGTGCCAGAAACGGGGGGGACTCTGGAAACACCATATATTTT.

This clonotype was counted many times. The chain employs TRBV7-2 and TRBJ2-1; 7 bases line up with TRBD2. V lost 1 base to trimming and J lost 7 bases; unmatched junction nucleotides: 10. This CDR3 is 16 amino acids long. Germline CDR1 and CDR2: SGHTA and FQGNSA. The CDR3 nucleotides read TGTGCCAGCAGCTTAGTATGGCGGGAGTGGGGGAATGAGCAGTTCTTC. It yields the protein CASSLVWREWGNEQFF.

In this sample, this clonotype turned up many times. This chain connects TRBV9 to TRBJ2-3, with 11 bases aligning to TRBD2. V lost 3 bases to trimming and J lost 4 bases; unmatched junction nucleotides: 7. Germline CDR1 reads SGDLS; CDR2 reads YYNGEE. The CDR3 sequence is 16 residues long. The CDR3 here is CASSGGTSGGSDTQYF. Written as DNA, the CDR3 is TGTGCCAGCAGCGGTGGGACTAGCGGAGGTTCAGATACGCAGTATTTT.

The chain carries TRBV10-2 and TRBJ2-3; the D is unclear. Trimming shortened V by 0 bases and J by 6 bases, and 10 bases separated the two germline ends. The CDR3 contains 14 residues. The V gene's germline CDR1 is WSHSY and CDR2 SAAADI. CDR3 region: CASSESGRGDTQYF. The CDR3 region has the DNA TGCGCCAGCAGTGAGTCGGGCCGTGGGGATACGCAGTATTTT.

The chain joins TRBV12-3 or TRBV12-4 to TRBJ1-1, with no clear D. Trimming took 7 bases from V and 1 from J, leaving 13 bases between them. There are 14 residues in the CDR3. The CDR3 sequence is CASTENPPNTEAFF. For the CDR3, the DNA is TGTGCCAGCACCGAGAACCCCCCGAACACTGAAGCTTTCTTT.

The V call is TRBV29-1, the J call TRBJ2-7; 9 bases fit TRBD1. Germline trimming cut 3 bases from V and 1 base from J; bases unmatched to any gene: 7. Germline-derived CDR1 and CDR2 are SQVTM and ANQGSEA. The CDR3 covers 15 residues. The CDR3 here is CSVEGTGHKSYEQYF. The CDR3 coding sequence is TGCAGCGTTGAGGGGACAGGGCACAAATCCTACGAGCAGTACTTC.

This clonotype was seen at least ten times. This chain connects TRBV6-2 or TRBV6-3 to TRBJ2-7; a possible D gene is TRBD2 (7 bases). The germline V gene encodes CDR1 MNHEY and CDR2 SVGEGT. The V end lost 5 bases, the J end lost 2 bases, and 13 bases lay between the germline ends. This CDR3 has 14 amino acids. CDR3 protein: CASSRGATPYEQYF. The CDR3 coding sequence is TGTGCCAGCAGTCGGGGGGCGACCCCCTACGAGCAGTACTTC.

This sequence joins TRBV29-1 and TRBJ2-7; D is possibly TRBD1 or TRBD2 (5 bases each). Trimming pared 4 bases from V and 6 bases from J, leaving 10 bases between. CDR3 length: 11 residues. In germline, CDR1 is SQVTM, CDR2 ANQGSEA. CDR3 sequence (DNA): TGCAGCGTTGGGTCGGGGCTCGAGCAGTACTTC. It specifies CSVGSGLEQYF.

This clonotype was observed at least ten times. This sequence joins TRBV5-6 and TRBJ2-3, with D perhaps matching TRBD2 (7 bases). Germline V CDR1 and CDR2: SGHDT, YYEEEE. This CDR3 region has 17 residues. Trimming left V 3 bases short and J 3 bases short, with 20 bases between. The CDR3 loop reads CASSSLGGGETTDTQYF. The CDR3 region has the DNA TGTGCCAGCAGCTCCCTCGGAGGGGGGGAGACGACAGATACGCAGTATTTT.

This clonotype is labeled as medium-sized. The chain couples TRBV7-6 to TRBJ2-7; D is ambiguous. CDR1 is SGHVS, CDR2 FNYEAQ, per germline. This CDR3 comprises 12 residues. V was trimmed by 4 bases and J by 6 bases, leaving 10 bases between them. The CDR3 region has the DNA TGTGCCAGCAGCTCTGGGATCGGCGAGCAGTACTTC. Protein: CASSSGIGEQYF.

This chain uses TRBV15 with TRBJ2-1; 9 positions match TRBD2. V was pared by 0 bases and J by 0 bases, with 6 bases of the junction left unmatched. Per the germline V gene, CDR1 is LNHNV and CDR2 is YYDKDF (reference sequence). The CDR3 sequence is 18 residues long. The CDR3 DNA sequence: TGTGCCACCAGCAGAGATGGGGCGGGAGGGCCCTCCTACAATGAGCAGTTCTTC. This sequence encodes CATSRDGAGGPSYNEQFF.

The V call is TRBV12-3 or TRBV12-4, the J call TRBJ1-2, with TRBD1 matching over 10 bases. The CDR3 totals 15 residues. After removal of 5 bases from V and 5 bases from J, the junction contained 8 bases not matched to a gene. The chain's CDR3 is CASSKGQGRGYGYTF. The CDR3 coding sequence is TGTGCCAGCAGTAAGGGACAGGGGAGGGGATATGGCTACACCTTC.